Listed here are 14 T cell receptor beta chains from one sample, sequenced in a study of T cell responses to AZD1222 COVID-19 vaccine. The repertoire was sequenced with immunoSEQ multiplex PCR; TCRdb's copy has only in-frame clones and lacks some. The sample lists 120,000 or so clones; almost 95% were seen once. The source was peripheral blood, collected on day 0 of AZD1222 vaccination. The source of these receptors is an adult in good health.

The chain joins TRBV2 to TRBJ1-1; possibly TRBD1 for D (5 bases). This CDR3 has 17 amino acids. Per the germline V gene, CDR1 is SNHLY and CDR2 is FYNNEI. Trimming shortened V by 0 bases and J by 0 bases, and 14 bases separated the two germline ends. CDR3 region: CASSEALGQGVNTEAFF. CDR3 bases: TGTGCCAGCAGTGAAGCGCTGGGGCAGGGAGTGAACACTGAAGCTTTCTTT.

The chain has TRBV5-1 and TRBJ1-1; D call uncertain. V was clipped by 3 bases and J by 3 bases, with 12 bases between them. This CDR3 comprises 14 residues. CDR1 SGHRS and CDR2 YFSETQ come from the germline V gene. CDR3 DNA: TGCGCCAGCAGCTGGATAGAGCGAGACACTGAAGCTTTCTTT. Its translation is CASSWIERDTEAFF. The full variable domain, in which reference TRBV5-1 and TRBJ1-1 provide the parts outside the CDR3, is KAGVTQTPRYLIKTRGQQVTLSCSPISGHRSVSWYQQTPGQGLQFLFEYFSETQRNKGNFPGRFSGRQFSNSRSEMNVSTLELGDSALYLCASSWIERDTEAFFGQGTRLTVV.

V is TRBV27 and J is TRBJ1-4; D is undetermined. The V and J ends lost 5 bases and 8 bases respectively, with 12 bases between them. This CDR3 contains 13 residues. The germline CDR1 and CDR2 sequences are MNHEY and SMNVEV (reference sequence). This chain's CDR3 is CASSPHSIEKLFF. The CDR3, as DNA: TGTGCCAGCAGTCCCCACTCCATCGAAAAACTGTTTTTT. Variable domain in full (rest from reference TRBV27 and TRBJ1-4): EAQVTQNPRYLITVTGKKLTVTCSQNMNHEYMSWYRQDPGLGLRQIYYSMNVEVTDKGDVPEGYKVSRKEKRNFPLILESPSPNQTSLYFCASSPHSIEKLFFGSGTQLSVL.

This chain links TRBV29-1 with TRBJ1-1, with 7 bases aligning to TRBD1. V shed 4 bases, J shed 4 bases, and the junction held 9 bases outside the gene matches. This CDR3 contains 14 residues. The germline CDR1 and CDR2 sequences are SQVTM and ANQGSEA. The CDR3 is CSVAGRGRVTEAFF. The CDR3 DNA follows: TGCAGCGTTGCCGGGAGGGGGCGAGTCACTGAAGCTTTCTTT.

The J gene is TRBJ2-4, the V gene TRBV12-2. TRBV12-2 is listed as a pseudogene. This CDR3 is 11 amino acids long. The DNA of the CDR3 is TGTGCAAGTCGCTTGGGACCAGTTCAGTACTTC. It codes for CASRLGPVQYF.

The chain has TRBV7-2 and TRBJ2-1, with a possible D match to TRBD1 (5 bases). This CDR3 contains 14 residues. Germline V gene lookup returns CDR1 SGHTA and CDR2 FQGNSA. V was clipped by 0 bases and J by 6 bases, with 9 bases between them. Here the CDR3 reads CASSLAGVGNEQFF. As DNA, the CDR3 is TGTGCCAGCAGCTTAGCAGGGGTGGGCAATGAGCAGTTCTTC.

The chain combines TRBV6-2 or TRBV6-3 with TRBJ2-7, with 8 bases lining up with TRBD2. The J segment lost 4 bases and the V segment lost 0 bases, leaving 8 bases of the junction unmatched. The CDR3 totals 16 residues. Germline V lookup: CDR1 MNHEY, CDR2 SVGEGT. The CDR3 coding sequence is TGTGCCAGCAGTTACTCCAGCGGGAGTCGGGTTTACGAGCAGTACGTC. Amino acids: CASSYSSGSRVYEQYV.

CDR3 loop: CASRRDTLNTEAFF. The CDR3 DNA is TGTGCCAGCAGGCGAGACACATTGAACACTGAAGCTTTCTTT. This chain connects TRBV5-4 to TRBJ1-1, with D unresolved. The V gene's germline CDR1 is SGHNT and CDR2 YYREEE (reference sequence). Trimming cost V 5 bases and J 0 bases, with 11 bases left between them. This CDR3 is built from 14 residues. The variable domain in full, with the rest retrieved from reference TRBV5-4 and TRBJ1-1, is ETGVTQSPTHLIKTRGQQVTLRCSSQSGHNTVSWYQQALGQGPQFIFQYYREEENGRGNFPPRFSGLQFPNYSSELNVNALELDDSALYLCASRRDTLNTEAFFGQGTRLTVV.

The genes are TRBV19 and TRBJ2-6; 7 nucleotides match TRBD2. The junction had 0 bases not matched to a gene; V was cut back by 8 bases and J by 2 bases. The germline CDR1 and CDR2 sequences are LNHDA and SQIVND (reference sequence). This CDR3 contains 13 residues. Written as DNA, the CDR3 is TGTGCCAGTCGGGAGGCTGGGGCCAACGTCCTGACTTTC. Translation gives CASREAGANVLTF.

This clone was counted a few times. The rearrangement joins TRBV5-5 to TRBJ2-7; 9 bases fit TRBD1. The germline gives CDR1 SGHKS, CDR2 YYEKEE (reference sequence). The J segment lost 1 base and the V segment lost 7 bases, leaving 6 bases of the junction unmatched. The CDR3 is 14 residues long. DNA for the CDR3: TGTGCCAGCGGCCGGGACAGGGTATCCTACGAGCAGTACGTC. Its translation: CASGRDRVSYEQYV.

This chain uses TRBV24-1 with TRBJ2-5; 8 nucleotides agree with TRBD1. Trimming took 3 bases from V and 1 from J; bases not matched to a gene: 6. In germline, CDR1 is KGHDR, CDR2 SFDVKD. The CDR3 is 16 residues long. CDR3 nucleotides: TGTGCCACCAGTGATCCGGGACAGGATCTCCAAGAGACCCAGTACTTC. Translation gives CATSDPGQDLQETQYF.

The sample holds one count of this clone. For the CDR3, the DNA is TGTGCCAGCGGGGATTGGGGTAGTCAAGAGACCCAGTACTTC. Its protein product is CASGDWGSQETQYF. V is TRBV5-6 and J is TRBJ2-5, with unresolved D. Germline V CDR1 and CDR2: SGHDT, YYEEEE. The length of the CDR3 is 14 residues. V was shortened by 7 bases and J by 2 bases, with 15 bases between the two germline ends.

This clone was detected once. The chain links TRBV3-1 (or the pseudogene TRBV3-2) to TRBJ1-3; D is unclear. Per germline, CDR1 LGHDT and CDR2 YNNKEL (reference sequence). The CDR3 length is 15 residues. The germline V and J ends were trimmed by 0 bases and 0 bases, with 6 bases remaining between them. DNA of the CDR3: TGTGCCAGCAGCCAAGAGTACAGCTCTGGAAACACCATATATTTT. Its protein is CASSQEYSSGNTIYF.

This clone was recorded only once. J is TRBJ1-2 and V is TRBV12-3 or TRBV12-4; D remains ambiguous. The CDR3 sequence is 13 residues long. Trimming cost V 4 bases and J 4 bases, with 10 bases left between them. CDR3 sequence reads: CASSSDTTYGYTF. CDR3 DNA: TGTGCCAGCAGTTCTGACACTACCTATGGCTACACCTTC.